This T cell receptor beta chain came from a study of blood T cell repertoires in COVID-19. Turning to the study itself: Acute and convalescent COVID-19 specimens originated in the United States, Italy and Spain. PBMCs, B-cell-depleted T cells, or T cells were the source of the cDNA or gDNA that made up the material.

CDR3 length equals 15 residues. CDR1 is MNHEY, CDR2 SVGEGT, per germline. V was pared by 4 bases and J by 5 bases, with 6 bases of the junction left unmatched. Original data processing: Reference gene primer amplification gave estimated nucleated cell counts. Profiled with immunoSEQ multiplex PCR; TCRdb holds only in-frame clones, not every one. V and J calls and clone size follow that table, whereas D and trimming were derived from the DNA. The sample shows roughly 41,000 clones, 70% to 90% of them seen only once. The sample consisted of peripheral blood. The J gene is TRBJ2-5, the V gene TRBV6-2 or TRBV6-3; 11 nucleotides agree with TRBD2. This TCR came from a man aged 55 to 70 with active COVID-19. The CDR3 spells CASSSLLAGGETQYF. The CDR3 DNA follows: TGTGCCAGCAGTTCTCTTCTAGCGGGAGGCGAGACCCAGTACTTC.